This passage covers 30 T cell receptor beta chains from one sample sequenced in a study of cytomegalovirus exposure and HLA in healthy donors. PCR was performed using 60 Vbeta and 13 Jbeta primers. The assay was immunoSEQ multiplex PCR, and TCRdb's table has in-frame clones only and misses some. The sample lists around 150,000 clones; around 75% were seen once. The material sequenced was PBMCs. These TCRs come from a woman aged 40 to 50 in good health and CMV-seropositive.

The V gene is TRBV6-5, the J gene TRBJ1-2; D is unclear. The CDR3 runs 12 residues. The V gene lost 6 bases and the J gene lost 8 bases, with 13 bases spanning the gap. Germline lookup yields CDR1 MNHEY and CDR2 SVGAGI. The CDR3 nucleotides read TGTGCCAGCAGCCGGGAAGGGAGCGGCTACACCTTC. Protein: CASSREGSGYTF.

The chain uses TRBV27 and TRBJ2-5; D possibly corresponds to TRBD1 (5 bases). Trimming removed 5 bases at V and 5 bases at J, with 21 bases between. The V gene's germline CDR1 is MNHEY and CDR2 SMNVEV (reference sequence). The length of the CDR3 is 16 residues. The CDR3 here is CASSPRTSTTWETQYF. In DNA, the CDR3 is TGTGCCAGCAGTCCGAGGACATCCACGACGTGGGAGACCCAGTACTTC.

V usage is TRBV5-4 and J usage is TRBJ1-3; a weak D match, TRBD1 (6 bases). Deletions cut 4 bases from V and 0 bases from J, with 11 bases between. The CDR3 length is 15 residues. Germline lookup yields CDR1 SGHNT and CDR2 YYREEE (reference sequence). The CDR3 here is CASSPLQGSGNTIYF. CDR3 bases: TGTGCCAGCAGCCCCCTACAGGGCTCTGGAAACACCATATATTTT. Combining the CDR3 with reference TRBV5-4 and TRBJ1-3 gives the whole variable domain ETGVTQSPTHLIKTRGQQVTLRCSSQSGHNTVSWYQQALGQGPQFIFQYYREEENGRGNFPPRFSGLQFPNYSSELNVNALELDDSALYLCASSPLQGSGNTIYFGEGSWLTVV.

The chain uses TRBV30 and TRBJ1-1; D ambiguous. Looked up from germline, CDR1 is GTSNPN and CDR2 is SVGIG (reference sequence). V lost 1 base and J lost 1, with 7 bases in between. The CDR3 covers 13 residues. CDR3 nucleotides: TGTGCCTGGAGTGACAGACCGAACACTGAAGCTTTCTTT. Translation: CAWSDRPNTEAFF. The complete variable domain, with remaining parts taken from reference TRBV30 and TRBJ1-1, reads SQTIHQWPATLVQPVGSPLSLECTVEGTSNPNLYWYRQAAGRGLQLLFYSVGIGQISSEVPQNLSASRPQDRQFILSSKKLLLSDSGFYLCAWSDRPNTEAFFGQGTRLTVV.

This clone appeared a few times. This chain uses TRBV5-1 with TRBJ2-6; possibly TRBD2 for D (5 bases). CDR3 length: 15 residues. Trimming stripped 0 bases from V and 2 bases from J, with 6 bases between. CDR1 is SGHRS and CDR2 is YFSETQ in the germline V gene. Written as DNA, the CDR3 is TGCGCCAGCAGCTTGGGAGGGCCTGGGGCCAACGTCCTGACTTTC. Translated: CASSLGGPGANVLTF.

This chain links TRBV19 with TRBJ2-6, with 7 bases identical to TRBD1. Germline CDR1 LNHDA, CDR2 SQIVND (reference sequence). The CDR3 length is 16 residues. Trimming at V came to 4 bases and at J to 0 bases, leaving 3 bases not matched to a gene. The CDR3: CASSRDRSSGANVLTF. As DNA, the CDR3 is TGTGCCAGTAGTAGGGACAGAAGCTCTGGGGCCAACGTCCTGACTTTC.

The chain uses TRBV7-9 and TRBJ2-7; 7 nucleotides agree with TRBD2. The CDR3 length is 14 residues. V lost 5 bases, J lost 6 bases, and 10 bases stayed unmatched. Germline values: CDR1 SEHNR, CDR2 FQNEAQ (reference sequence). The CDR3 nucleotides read TGTGCCAGCAGCCTTGGGACTACGAGGGGCGAGCAGTACTTC. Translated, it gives CASSLGTTRGEQYF.

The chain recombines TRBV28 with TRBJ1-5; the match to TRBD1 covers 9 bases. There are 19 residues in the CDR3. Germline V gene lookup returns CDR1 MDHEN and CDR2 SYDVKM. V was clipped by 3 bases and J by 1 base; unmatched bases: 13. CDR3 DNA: TGTGCCAGCAGTTTCCTCAAGCGGACAGGGGATTGGAGCAATCAGCCCCAGCATTTT. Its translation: CASSFLKRTGDWSNQPQHF.

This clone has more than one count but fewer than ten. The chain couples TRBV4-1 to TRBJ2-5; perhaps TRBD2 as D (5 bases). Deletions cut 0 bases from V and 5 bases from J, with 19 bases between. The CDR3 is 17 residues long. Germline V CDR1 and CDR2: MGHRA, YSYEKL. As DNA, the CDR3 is TGCGCCAGCAGCCAAGATCGGGGTGTAGGCGGGCGGGAGACCCAGTACTTC. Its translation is CASSQDRGVGGRETQYF.

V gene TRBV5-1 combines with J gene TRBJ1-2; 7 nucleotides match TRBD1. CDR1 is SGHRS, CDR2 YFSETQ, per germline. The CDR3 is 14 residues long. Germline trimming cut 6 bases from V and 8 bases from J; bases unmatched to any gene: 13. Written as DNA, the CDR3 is TGCGCCAGCACGACCGGGACAGAAGTCGGAGGCTACACCTTC. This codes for CASTTGTEVGGYTF.

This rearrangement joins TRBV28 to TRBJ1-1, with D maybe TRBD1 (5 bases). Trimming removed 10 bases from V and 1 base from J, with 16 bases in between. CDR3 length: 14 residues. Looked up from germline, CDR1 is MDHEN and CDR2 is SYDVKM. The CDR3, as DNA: TGTGCCACCCGTTATTCGACAGCGAACACTGAAGCTTTCTTT. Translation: CATRYSTANTEAFF.

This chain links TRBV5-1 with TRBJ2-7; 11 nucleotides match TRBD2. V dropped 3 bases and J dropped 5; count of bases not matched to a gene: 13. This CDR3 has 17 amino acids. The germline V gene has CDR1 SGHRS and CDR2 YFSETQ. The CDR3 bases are TGCGCCAGCAGCTCCCTTCTCCCCGGGACTAGCGGAAACGAGCAGTACTTC. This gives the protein CASSSLLPGTSGNEQYF.

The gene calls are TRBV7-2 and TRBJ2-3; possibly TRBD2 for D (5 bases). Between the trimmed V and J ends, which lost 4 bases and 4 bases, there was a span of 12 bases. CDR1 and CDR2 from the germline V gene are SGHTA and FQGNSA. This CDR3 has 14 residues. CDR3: CASSSPTGADTQYF. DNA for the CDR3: TGTGCCAGCAGCTCCCCCACCGGGGCAGATACGCAGTATTTT.

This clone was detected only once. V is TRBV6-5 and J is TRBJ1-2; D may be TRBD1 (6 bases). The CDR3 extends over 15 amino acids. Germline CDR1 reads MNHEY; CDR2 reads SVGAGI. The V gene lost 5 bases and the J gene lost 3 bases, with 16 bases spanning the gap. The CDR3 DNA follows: TGTGCCAGCAGTAGGGACACCTTTGCAGACTATGGCTACACCTTC. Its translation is CASSRDTFADYGYTF.

The CDR3 sequence: CASSHRREASYEQYF. In nucleotides, the CDR3 is TGCGCCAGCAGCCACCGGAGGGAGGCGTCCTACGAGCAGTACTTC. This chain uses TRBV4-3 with TRBJ2-7, with D perhaps TRBD2 (6 bases). The CDR3 extends over 15 amino acids. The ends were cut back, 3 bases at V and 1 base at J, with 13 bases in the middle. Germline V gene sequence: CDR1 LGHNA, CDR2 YSLEER.

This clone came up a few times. CDR3 nucleotides: TGTGCCAGCAGCCGCGGTTCCCAAGGACTGGTCCAAGAGACCCAGTACTTC. Protein sequence: CASSRGSQGLVQETQYF. The chain joins TRBV7-9 to TRBJ2-5; a weak D match, TRBD2 (5 bases). With 5 bases removed from V and 1 base from J, the gap between germline ends came to 20 bases. The CDR3 has 17 amino acids. Germline-derived CDR1 and CDR2 are SEHNR and FQNEAQ (reference sequence).

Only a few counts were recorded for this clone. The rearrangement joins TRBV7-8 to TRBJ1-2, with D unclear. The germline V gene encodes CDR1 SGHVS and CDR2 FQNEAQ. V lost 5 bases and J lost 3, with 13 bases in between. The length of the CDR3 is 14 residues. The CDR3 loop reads CASSLIIEDYGYTF. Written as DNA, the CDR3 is TGTGCCAGCAGCCTTATAATTGAGGACTATGGCTACACCTTC.

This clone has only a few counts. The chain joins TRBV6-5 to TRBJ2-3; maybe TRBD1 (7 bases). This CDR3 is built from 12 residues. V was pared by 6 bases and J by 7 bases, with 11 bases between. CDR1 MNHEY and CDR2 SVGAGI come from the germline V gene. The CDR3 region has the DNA TGTGCCAGCAGCGCAGGGGGGAATACGCAGTATTTT. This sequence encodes CASSAGGNTQYF.

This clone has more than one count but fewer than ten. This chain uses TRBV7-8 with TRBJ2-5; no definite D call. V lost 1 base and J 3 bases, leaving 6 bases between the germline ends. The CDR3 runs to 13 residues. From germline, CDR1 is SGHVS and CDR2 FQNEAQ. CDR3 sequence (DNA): TGTGCCAGCAGCTTAGAACTAAAAGAGACCCAGTACTTC. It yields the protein CASSLELKETQYF.

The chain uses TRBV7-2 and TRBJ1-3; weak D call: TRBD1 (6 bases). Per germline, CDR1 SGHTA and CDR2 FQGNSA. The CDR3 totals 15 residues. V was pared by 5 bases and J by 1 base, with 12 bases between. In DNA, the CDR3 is TGTGCCAGCAGCGTACAGGGTAATTCTGGAAACACCATATATTTT. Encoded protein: CASSVQGNSGNTIYF.

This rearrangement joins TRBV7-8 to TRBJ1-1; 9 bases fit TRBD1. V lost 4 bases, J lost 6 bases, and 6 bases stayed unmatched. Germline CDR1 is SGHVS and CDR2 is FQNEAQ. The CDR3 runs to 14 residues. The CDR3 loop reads CASSSGTGPSEAFF. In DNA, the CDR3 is TGTGCCAGCAGCTCCGGGACAGGGCCTTCTGAAGCTTTCTTT.

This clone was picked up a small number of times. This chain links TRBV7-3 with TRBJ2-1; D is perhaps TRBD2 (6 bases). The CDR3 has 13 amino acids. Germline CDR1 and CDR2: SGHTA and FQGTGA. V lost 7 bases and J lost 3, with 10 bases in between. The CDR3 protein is CASKGLYYNEQFF. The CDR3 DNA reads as TGTGCCAGCAAGGGACTCTACTACAATGAGCAGTTCTTC.

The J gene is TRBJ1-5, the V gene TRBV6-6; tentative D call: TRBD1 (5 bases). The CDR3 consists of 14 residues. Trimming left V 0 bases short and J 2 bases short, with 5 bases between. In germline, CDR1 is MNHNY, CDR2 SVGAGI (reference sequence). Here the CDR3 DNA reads TGTGCCAGCAGTTACTCAGGGGGCAATCAGCCCCAGCATTTT. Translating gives CASSYSGGNQPQHF.

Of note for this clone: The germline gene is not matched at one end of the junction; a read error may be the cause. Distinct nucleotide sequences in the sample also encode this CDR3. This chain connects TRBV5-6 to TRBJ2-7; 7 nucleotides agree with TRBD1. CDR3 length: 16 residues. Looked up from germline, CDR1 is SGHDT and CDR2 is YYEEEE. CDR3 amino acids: CASSFLPGTGVYEQYF. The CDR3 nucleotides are TGTGCCAGTAGCTTTCTTCCGGGAACAGGGGTCTACGAGCAGTACTTC.

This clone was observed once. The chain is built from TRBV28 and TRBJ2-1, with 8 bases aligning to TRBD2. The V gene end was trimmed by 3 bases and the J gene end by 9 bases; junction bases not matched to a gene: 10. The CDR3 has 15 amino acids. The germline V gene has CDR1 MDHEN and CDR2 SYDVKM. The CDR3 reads CASSFPQRGTFEQFF. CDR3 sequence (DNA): TGTGCCAGCAGTTTTCCCCAGCGGGGGACTTTTGAGCAGTTCTTC.

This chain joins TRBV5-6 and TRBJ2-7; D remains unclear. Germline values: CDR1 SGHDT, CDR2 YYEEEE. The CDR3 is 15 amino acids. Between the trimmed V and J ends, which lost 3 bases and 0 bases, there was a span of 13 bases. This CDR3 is CASSYGVASSYEQYF. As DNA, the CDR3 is TGTGCCAGCAGCTACGGAGTCGCAAGCTCCTACGAGCAGTACTTC.

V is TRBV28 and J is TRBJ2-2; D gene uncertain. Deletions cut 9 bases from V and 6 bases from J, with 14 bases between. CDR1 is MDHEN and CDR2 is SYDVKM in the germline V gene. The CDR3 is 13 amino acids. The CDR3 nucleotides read TGTGCCAGTATAAGATATCGGGCCGGGGAGCTGTTTTTT. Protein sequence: CASIRYRAGELFF.

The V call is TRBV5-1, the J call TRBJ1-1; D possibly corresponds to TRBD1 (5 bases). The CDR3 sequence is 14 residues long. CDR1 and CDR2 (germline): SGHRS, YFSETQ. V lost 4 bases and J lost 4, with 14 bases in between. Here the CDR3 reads CASSSTDRTTEAFF. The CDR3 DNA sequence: TGCGCCAGCAGCAGTACCGACAGAACCACTGAAGCTTTCTTT. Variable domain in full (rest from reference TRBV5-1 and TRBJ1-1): KAGVTQTPRYLIKTRGQQVTLSCSPISGHRSVSWYQQTPGQGLQFLFEYFSETQRNKGNFPGRFSGRQFSNSRSEMNVSTLELGDSALYLCASSSTDRTTEAFFGQGTRLTVV.

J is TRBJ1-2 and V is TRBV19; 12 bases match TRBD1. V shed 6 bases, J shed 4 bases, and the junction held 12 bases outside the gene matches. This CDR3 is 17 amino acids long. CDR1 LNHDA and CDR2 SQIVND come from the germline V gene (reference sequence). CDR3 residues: CASRKPGQGAKTYGYTF. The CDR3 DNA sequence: TGTGCCAGTAGAAAACCGGGACAGGGGGCGAAAACCTATGGCTACACCTTC. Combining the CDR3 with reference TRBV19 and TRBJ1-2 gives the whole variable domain DGGITQSPKYLFRKEGQNVTLSCEQNLNHDAMYWYRQDPGQGLRLIYYSQIVNDFQKGDIAEGYSVSREKKESFPLTVTSAQKNPTAFYLCASRKPGQGAKTYGYTFGSGTRLTVV.

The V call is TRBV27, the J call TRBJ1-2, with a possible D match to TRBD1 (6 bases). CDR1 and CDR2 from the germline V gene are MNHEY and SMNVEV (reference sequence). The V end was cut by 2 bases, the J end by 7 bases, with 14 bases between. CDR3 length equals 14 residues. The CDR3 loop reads CASSLRGQGIGYTF. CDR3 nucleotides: TGTGCCAGCAGTTTACGGGGTCAGGGGATTGGCTACACCTTC.